Listed below are T cell receptor beta chains from one sample, sequenced in a study of T cells in narcolepsy. The data were produced by immunoSEQ multiplex PCR, yet TCRdb's version contains in-frame clones alone and is incomplete. The sample consists of tens of thousands of clones, approximately 90% of them appearing once. Source material: CD45RA- memory CD4+ T cells from PBMCs. The receptors stem from a human donor with narcolepsy. The CDR3 runs from the conserved cysteine through the conserved F or W. Fields, in order: V gene, D gene, clone size, J gene, CDR3 DNA, CDR3 protein. A D gene is named only where the DNA matches it firmly. Size is stated for part of the rows, as once, few or many counts, or as a class when the clone is expanded.

v_gene: TRBV10-1; d_gene: TRBD1; abundance: NA; j_gene: TRBJ2-2; CDR3nt: TGCGCCAGCAAGGGGGCAAGGGGGACACAGAACACCGGGGAGCTGTTTTTT; CDR3aa: CASKGARGTQNTGELFF
v_gene: TRBV7-6; d_gene: NA; abundance: once; j_gene: TRBJ2-5; CDR3nt: TGTGCCAGCAGCTCAACGGGACTCATTCAAGAGACCCAGTACTTC; CDR3aa: CASSSTGLIQETQYF
v_gene: TRBV29-1; d_gene: NA; abundance: NA; j_gene: TRBJ1-2; CDR3nt: TGCAGCGACGGGGGAGCGGGCTATGGCTACACCTTC; CDR3aa: CSDGGAGYGYTF
v_gene: TRBV5-1; d_gene: NA; abundance: NA; j_gene: TRBJ2-3; CDR3nt: TGCGCCAGCAGCCAGGAAGCGAGGTCAGGCACAGATACGCAGTATTTT; CDR3aa: CASSQEARSGTDTQYF
v_gene: TRBV30; d_gene: TRBD1; abundance: NA; j_gene: TRBJ1-6; CDR3nt: TGTGCCTGGAGTGGTGTGACAGGGGCTAATTCACCCCTCCACTTT; CDR3aa: CAWSGVTGANSPLHF
v_gene: TRBV7-3; d_gene: NA; abundance: NA; j_gene: TRBJ2-6; CDR3nt: TGTGCCAGCAGCCCAGACAACGCGGCCAACGTCCTGACTTTC; CDR3aa: CASSPDNAANVLTF
v_gene: TRBV27; d_gene: NA; abundance: NA; j_gene: TRBJ2-7; CDR3nt: TGTGCCAGCAGTCTACCACAGGGAGCCGATTACGAGCAGTACTTC; CDR3aa: CASSLPQGADYEQYF
v_gene: TRBV30; d_gene: NA; abundance: NA; j_gene: TRBJ1-2; CDR3nt: TGTGCCTGGAGGTTTGGAAGGTGGGGACCCACCTATGGCTACACCTTC; CDR3aa: CAWRFGRWGPTYGYTF
v_gene: TRBV5-4; d_gene: TRBD1; abundance: NA; j_gene: TRBJ1-5; CDR3nt: TGTGCCAGCAGCCAGGGGACAGGCAGCAATCAGCCCCAGCATTTT; CDR3aa: CASSQGTGSNQPQHF
v_gene: TRBV18; d_gene: NA; abundance: NA; j_gene: TRBJ1-1; CDR3nt: TGTGCCAGCTCACCACCGGGACAGAACACTGAAGCTTTCTTT; CDR3aa: CASSPPGQNTEAFF
v_gene: TRBV2; d_gene: NA; abundance: NA; j_gene: TRBJ2-7; CDR3nt: TGTGCAATGGACCGGGACGGTTCCTACGAGCAGTACTTC; CDR3aa: CAMDRDGSYEQYF
v_gene: TRBV18; d_gene: TRBD1; abundance: NA; j_gene: TRBJ2-2; CDR3nt: TGTGCCAGCTCACCCCGGGACAGGGGGTTTGGAGCCGGGGAGCTGTTTTTT; CDR3aa: CASSPRDRGFGAGELFF
v_gene: TRBV28; d_gene: TRBD2; abundance: NA; j_gene: TRBJ2-5; CDR3nt: TGTGCCAGCAGTTTATACGGCGGGAGGGCCGAAGAGACCCAGTACTTC; CDR3aa: CASSLYGGRAEETQYF
v_gene: TRBV28; d_gene: NA; abundance: NA; j_gene: TRBJ1-2; CDR3nt: TGTGCCAGCAGTTTGGAGGGTACGGGCTATGGCTACACCTTC; CDR3aa: CASSLEGTGYGYTF
v_gene: TRBV7-8; d_gene: NA; abundance: NA; j_gene: TRBJ1-1; CDR3nt: TGTGCCAGCAGCTTAATTAGAGTTGAAGCTTTCTTT; CDR3aa: CASSLIRVEAFF
v_gene: TRBV5-1; d_gene: NA; abundance: NA; j_gene: TRBJ1-2; CDR3nt: TGCGCCAGCAGCTTGGCGACCCAGGGTCGTCCTCTCGGCTACACCTTC; CDR3aa: CASSLATQGRPLGYTF
v_gene: TRBV30; d_gene: NA; abundance: NA; j_gene: TRBJ1-6; CDR3nt: TGTGCCTGTCGAGTGGGGAGCTCCTATAATTCACCCCTCCACTTT; CDR3aa: CACRVGSSYNSPLHF
v_gene: TRBV5-1; d_gene: TRBD1; abundance: NA; j_gene: TRBJ1-2; CDR3nt: TGCGCCAGCAGCACCGGGACAGAATCCTTCTACTATGGCTACACCTTC; CDR3aa: CASSTGTESFYYGYTF
v_gene: TRBV2; d_gene: NA; abundance: few; j_gene: TRBJ2-5; CDR3nt: TGTGCCAGCGCCGGGACCGGGAGTGGGACCCAGTACTTC; CDR3aa: CASAGTGSGTQYF
v_gene: TRBV9; d_gene: NA; abundance: NA; j_gene: TRBJ1-2; CDR3nt: TGTGCCAGCAGCGTAGATACTAACTATGGCTACACCTTC; CDR3aa: CASSVDTNYGYTF
v_gene: TRBV6-6; d_gene: NA; abundance: NA; j_gene: TRBJ2-2; CDR3nt: TGTGCCAGCAGGTTCCGGGGCGACACCGGGGAGCTGTTTTTT; CDR3aa: CASRFRGDTGELFF
v_gene: TRBV11-1; d_gene: TRBD2; abundance: NA; j_gene: TRBJ2-7; CDR3nt: TGTGCCAGCAGCTTAAAGCGAGCGGGGGGCGAGCAGTACTTC; CDR3aa: CASSLKRAGGEQYF
v_gene: TRBV5-5; d_gene: NA; abundance: NA; j_gene: TRBJ1-4; CDR3nt: TGTGCCAGCAGGTTCGCAGCAGGGCCGGCTAATGAAAAACTGTTTTTT; CDR3aa: CASRFAAGPANEKLFF
v_gene: TRBV4-1; d_gene: TRBD1; abundance: NA; j_gene: TRBJ2-1; CDR3nt: TGCGCCAGCAGCCAAGAGAGGGACAGGGGACCTCTCTCCTACAATGAGCAGTTCTTC; CDR3aa: CASSQERDRGPLSYNEQFF
v_gene: TRBV28; d_gene: TRBD1; abundance: NA; j_gene: TRBJ1-6; CDR3nt: TGTGCCAGCAGCCCCGGACAGGGGAGATCACCCCTCCACTTT; CDR3aa: CASSPGQGRSPLHF
v_gene: TRBV30; d_gene: NA; abundance: NA; j_gene: TRBJ2-7; CDR3nt: TGTGCCTGGAGTCCCAACTACGAGCAGTACTTC; CDR3aa: CAWSPNYEQYF
v_gene: TRBV27; d_gene: TRBD1; abundance: NA; j_gene: TRBJ2-7; CDR3nt: TGTGCCAGCAGTTTAAGAAGGGACAGGTCCTCCTACGAGCAGTACTTC; CDR3aa: CASSLRRDRSSYEQYF
v_gene: TRBV4-1; d_gene: NA; abundance: NA; j_gene: TRBJ1-6; CDR3nt: TGCGCCAGCAGCCAAGTGGAGGATTCACCCCTCCACTTT; CDR3aa: CASSQVEDSPLHF
v_gene: TRBV9; d_gene: NA; abundance: NA; j_gene: TRBJ2-2; CDR3nt: TGTGCCAGCAGCGCAACCTCAGGGCAGTTCACCACCGGGGAGCTGTTTTTT; CDR3aa: CASSATSGQFTTGELFF
v_gene: TRBV9; d_gene: NA; abundance: NA; j_gene: TRBJ1-6; CDR3nt: TGTGCCAGCAGCGTAGACGGGAATTCACCCCTCCACTTT; CDR3aa: CASSVDGNSPLHF
v_gene: TRBV4-1; d_gene: NA; abundance: NA; j_gene: TRBJ1-1; CDR3nt: TGCGCCAGCAGCCAAGGTCAGATGAACACTGAAGCTTTCTTT; CDR3aa: CASSQGQMNTEAFF